This T cell receptor (beta chain) was observed in a study of T-cell reconstitution after alpha-beta-depleted transplantation in children. Unique molecular identifiers were incorporated during preparation of the TCRbeta library. TCRdb reprocessed the PCR reads via MiXCR and lists one record per CDR3 protein. Counted here are 640,000 or so distinct CDR3 sequences, around a sixth occurring once; the ten biggest clones make up 1.1%. CDR1 is MGHDK, CDR2 SYGVNS, per germline. This CDR3 has 14 residues. V lost 4 bases, J lost 4 bases, and 5 bases stayed unmatched. The sequence was obtained from a human donor who donated a stem cell graft to a child with acute myeloid leukemia. The chain uses TRBV25-1 and TRBJ1-1; 8 bases agree with TRBD1. Sequenced material: PBMCs from the stem cell graft donor, taken from the stem cell graft. CDR3 residues: CASSGTGRGTEAFF. In nucleotides, the CDR3 is TGTGCCAGCAGTGGGACAGGGAGGGGCACTGAAGCTTTCTTT.